A selection of T cell receptor beta chains follows, all from one sample in a study of T cell repertoires in aging, cancer and after chemotherapy. TCRdb analysed the multiplex PCR reads with MiXCR anew, one entry per CDR3 protein. The sample contains about 11,000 distinct CDR3 sequences, approximately 32% of which appear only once. Sequenced input: blood. These receptor sequences come from a human donor in good health. The donor label of this sample is uncertain. Each CDR3 is given with its conserved first and last residue. The D gene is left open where the match is weak. Clone size is stated in some rows and not others, as once, few, many or a class when expanded.

d_gene,abundance,j_gene,v_gene,CDR3aa,CDR3nt
-,medium-sized,TRBJ2-2,TRBV11-1,CASSLGRENTGELFF,TGTGCCAGCAGCTTGGGGCGGGAGAACACCGGGGAGCTGTTTTTT
TRBD2,-,TRBJ2-7,TRBV30,CAWSSGGPSYEQYF,TGTGCCTGGTCTAGCGGGGGGCCTTCCTACGAGCAGTACTTC
TRBD2,-,TRBJ2-7,TRBV29-1,CSVERTSGRQYEQYF,TGCAGCGTTGAAAGGACTAGCGGGAGGCAATACGAGCAGTACTTC
TRBD2,-,TRBJ2-3,TRBV6-5,CASSYYLPGGGPDTQYF,TGTGCCAGCAGTTACTATCTTCCGGGGGGGGGACCAGATACGCAGTATTTT
TRBD2,medium-sized,TRBJ2-1,TRBV6-6,CASSYTGLAGVNNEQFF,TGTGCCAGCAGTTACACGGGACTAGCGGGGGTCAACAATGAGCAGTTCTTC
TRBD1,-,TRBJ1-1,TRBV27,CASSFFGQGNTEAFF,TGTGCCAGCAGTTTTTTCGGACAGGGAAACACTGAAGCTTTCTTT
-,-,TRBJ2-5,TRBV10-3,CAISGLGVGAQETQYF,TGTGCCATCAGTGGTCTCGGGGTGGGGGCACAAGAGACCCAGTACTTC
-,medium-sized,TRBJ1-2,TRBV7-2,CASSSPDGRAGYTF,TGTGCCAGCAGCTCCCCGGACGGAAGAGCTGGCTACACCTTC
-,-,TRBJ2-7,TRBV7-9,CASSSPGGGSYEQYF,TGTGCCAGCAGTTCCCCAGGGGGGGGTTCCTACGAGCAGTACTTC
-,few,TRBJ1-4,TRBV19,CASSVGLNEKLFF,TGTGCCAGTAGCGTCGGCCTAAATGAAAAACTGTTTTTT
TRBD2,-,TRBJ2-3,TRBV12-3/TRBV12-4,CASTDGTSGRSRTDTQYF,TGTGCCAGCACCGATGGGACTAGCGGGAGGAGTCGCACAGATACGCAGTATTTT
-,-,TRBJ2-1,TRBV7-9,CASSLGATGNEQFF,TGTGCCAGCAGCTTAGGGGCGACTGGGAATGAGCAGTTCTTC
-,-,TRBJ1-1,TRBV19,CASNIQGRVWGTEAFF,TGTGCCAGTAATATTCAGGGAAGGGTGTGGGGCACTGAAGCTTTCTTT
TRBD1,-,TRBJ1-6,TRBV30,CAWSWVDRGSPLHF,TGTGCCTGGAGTTGGGTCGACAGGGGGTCACCCCTCCACTTT
-,few,TRBJ1-1,TRBV5-4,CASSFGQNTEAFF,TGTGCCAGCAGCTTCGGACAGAACACTGAAGCTTTCTTT